The 13 T cell receptor beta chains below all came from one sample that was sequenced in a study of CD8 T cells in ankylosing spondylitis. TCRdb fed the 5' RACE reads into MiXCR, producing one record per CDR3 protein. The sample comprises roughly 180,000 distinct CDR3 sequences, around 13% of which are singletons, and approximately 9.9% rests with the top ten. Sequencing was carried out using blood, either unsorted or a sorted T cell fraction (not recorded which). The receptors come from a female donor with ankylosing spondylitis or in good health (not recorded which).

Ten or more counts support this clonotype. The V and J genes are TRBV5-1 and TRBJ2-1; D is unclear. The CDR3 is 14 residues long. Germline CDR1 reads SGHRS; CDR2 reads YFSETQ. V lost 0 bases to trimming and J lost 9 bases, with 13 bases between them. The DNA for the CDR3 is TGCGCCAGCAGCTTGGGTCCTGGGGTGGCTGAGCAGTTCTTC. Protein product: CASSLGPGVAEQFF.

A few counts support this clonotype. The chain carries TRBV7-8 and TRBJ1-6, with 8 positions matching TRBD1. The CDR3 runs 17 residues. The V and J ends lost 3 bases and 7 bases, in that order; junction bases with no gene match: 11. Germline assignment: CDR1 SGHVS and CDR2 FQNEAQ. The CDR3 region is CASSLRQGPAGNSPLHF. Written as DNA, the CDR3 is TGTGCCAGCAGCTTGCGACAGGGGCCGGCCGGGAATTCACCCCTCCACTTT.

The rearrangement joins TRBV12-3 or TRBV12-4 to TRBJ1-1; TRBD1 aligns across 8 bases. This CDR3 has 16 amino acids. V was pared by 4 bases and J by 7 bases, with 14 bases of the junction left unmatched. For the CDR3, the DNA is TGTGCCAGCAGTTCGGACAGGGACTTTCCTCGTAATGAAGCTTTCTTT. It codes for CASSSDRDFPRNEAFF.

The table lists this clonotype with many counts. The rearrangement links TRBV11-2 to TRBJ2-1, with D unclear. Germline V lookup: CDR1 SGHAT, CDR2 FQNNGV. This CDR3 region has 13 residues. V shed 1 base and J shed 6 bases, with 7 bases lying between them. The CDR3 loop reads CASSLGLSNEQFF. CDR3 coding DNA: TGTGCCAGCAGCTTAGGACTCAGCAATGAGCAGTTCTTC.

This clonotype showed up many times. The genes are TRBV27 and TRBJ1-5; D ambiguous. V lost 3 bases and J lost 5, with 14 bases in between. The CDR3 totals 15 residues. CDR1 and CDR2 from the germline V gene are MNHEY and SMNVEV (reference sequence). CDR3 sequence reads: CASSFLAEIDQPQHF. CDR3 bases: TGTGCCAGCAGTTTTCTAGCAGAGATCGATCAGCCCCAGCATTTT.

This clonotype was counted ten times or more. The chain employs TRBV10-3 and TRBJ2-5, with a possible D match to TRBD1 (6 bases). V shed 5 bases and J shed 4 bases, with 17 bases lying between them. Germline V gene sequence: CDR1 ENHRY, CDR2 SYGVKD. The CDR3 contains 15 residues. The CDR3 DNA is TGTGCCATCAGTAATTCGGCACAGGGCCGAGAGACCCAGTACTTC. Translation gives CAISNSAQGRETQYF.

This clonotype showed up just a few times. V and J are TRBV18 and TRBJ1-4; TRBD1 matches at 7 bases. There are 16 residues in the CDR3. V was pared by 5 bases and J by 3 bases, with 9 bases of the junction left unmatched. CDR1 and CDR2 from the germline V gene are KGHSH and LQKENI. CDR3 residues: CASSANTGQANEKLFF. The CDR3 nucleotides read TGTGCCAGCTCAGCGAATACAGGACAGGCTAATGAAAAACTGTTTTTT.

Concerning this clonotype: This clone may be a read error of a much larger clone one base away. The rearrangement uses TRBV29-1 and TRBJ1-1; tentative D call: TRBD1 (5 bases). CDR3 length: 14 amino acids. Germline V gives CDR1 SQVTM, CDR2 ANQGSEA. Trimming removed 4 bases from V and 2 bases from J, with 14 bases in between. CDR3 sequence: CSVGPQGPNTEAFF. The CDR3 nucleotides read TGCAGCGTTGGTCCCCAGGGCCCTAACACTGAAGCTTTCTTT.

This clonotype turned up a few times. J is TRBJ2-7 and V is TRBV7-2, with TRBD1 matching 10 bases. Unmatched junction bases numbered 8, after V lost 5 bases and J lost 7 bases. The CDR3 extends over 14 amino acids. From germline, CDR1 is SGHTA and CDR2 FQGNSA. The CDR3 nucleotides are TGTGCCAGCAGCCCGGGACAGGGGAAGGGAGAGCAGTACTTC. It codes for CASSPGQGKGEQYF. Based on the CDR3 plus reference TRBV7-2 and TRBJ2-7, the full variable domain is GAGVSQSPSNKVTEKGKDVELRCDPISGHTALYWYRQSLGQGLEFLIYFQGNSAPDKSGLPSDRFSAERTGGSVSTLTIQRTQQEDSAVYLCASSPGQGKGEQYFGPGTRLTVT.

In this sample, this clonotype turned up a few times. The chain carries TRBV20-1 and TRBJ1-5; possible D gene TRBD1, 6 bases. The CDR3 has 16 residues. The ends were cut back, 4 bases at V and 0 bases at J, with 16 bases in the middle. Germline-derived CDR1 and CDR2 are DFQATT and SNEGSKA (reference sequence). DNA for the CDR3: TGCAGTGCTATCCGGGAGGGGGGGCGTAGCAATCAGCCCCAGCATTTT. The encoded protein is CSAIREGGRSNQPQHF.

This clonotype was seen ten or more times. This chain connects TRBV12-3 or TRBV12-4 to TRBJ1-5; D uncertain. V gave up 2 bases and J gave up 2 bases, with 7 bases separating them. The CDR3 runs to 14 residues. The CDR3 here is CASSLRGGNQPQHF. The CDR3 DNA reads as TGTGCCAGCAGTTTACGGGGTGGCAATCAGCCCCAGCATTTT.

V gene TRBV19 combines with J gene TRBJ2-1, with 11 bases that match TRBD2. The V and J ends lost 6 bases and 12 bases, in that order; junction bases with no gene match: 16. The CDR3 extends over 16 amino acids. Germline CDR1 LNHDA, CDR2 SQIVND (reference sequence). The CDR3 is CASRLETSGTNSVQFF. CDR3 in DNA: TGTGCCAGTAGACTAGAGACTAGCGGGACAAACAGCGTGCAGTTCTTC.

As for this clonotype: Likely a read error: the CDR3 ends without its conserved phenylalanine or tryptophan. The gene calls are TRBV5-4 and TRBJ2-7; D uncertain. CDR1 and CDR2 (germline): SGHNT, YYREEE (reference sequence). The V end lost 1 base, the J end lost 6 bases, and 8 bases lay between the germline ends. The CDR3 is made up of 12 amino acids. CDR3 sequence (DNA): TGTGCCAGCAGCTTGACGGGCGTCGAGCAGTACATC. Its translation is CASSLTGVEQYI.